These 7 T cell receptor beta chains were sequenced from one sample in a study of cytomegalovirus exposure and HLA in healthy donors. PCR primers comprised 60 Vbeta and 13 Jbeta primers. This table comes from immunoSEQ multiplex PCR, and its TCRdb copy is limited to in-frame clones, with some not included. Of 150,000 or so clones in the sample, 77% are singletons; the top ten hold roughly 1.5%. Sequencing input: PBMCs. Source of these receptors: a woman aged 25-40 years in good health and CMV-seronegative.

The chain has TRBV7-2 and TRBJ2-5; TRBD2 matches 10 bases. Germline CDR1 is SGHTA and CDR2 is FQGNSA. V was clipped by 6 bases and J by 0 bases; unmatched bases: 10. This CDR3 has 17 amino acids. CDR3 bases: TGTGCCAGCAGATCGACGTCGACTAGCGGGTACCAAGAGACCCAGTACTTC. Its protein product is CASRSTSTSGYQETQYF.

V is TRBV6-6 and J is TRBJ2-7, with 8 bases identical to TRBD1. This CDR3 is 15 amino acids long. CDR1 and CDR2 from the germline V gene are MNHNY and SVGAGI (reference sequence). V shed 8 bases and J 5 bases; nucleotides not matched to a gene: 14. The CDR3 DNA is TGTGCCAGCGGGATCAGGGGGCAAGGTGTCCACGAGCAGTACTTC. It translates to CASGIRGQGVHEQYF.

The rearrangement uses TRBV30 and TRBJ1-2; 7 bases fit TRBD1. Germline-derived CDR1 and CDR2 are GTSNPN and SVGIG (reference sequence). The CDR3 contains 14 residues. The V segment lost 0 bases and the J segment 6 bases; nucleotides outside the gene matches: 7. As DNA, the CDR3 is TGTGCCTGGAGTGTACCCGGGACAGCAAATGGCTACACCTTC. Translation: CAWSVPGTANGYTF.

CDR3 residues: CASSLAATQLTDTQYF. CDR3 coding DNA: TGTGCCAGCAGCTTGGCCGCGACTCAACTCACAGATACGCAGTATTTT. The chain joins TRBV5-4 to TRBJ2-3; D is uncertain. CDR1 SGHNT and CDR2 YYREEE come from the germline V gene (reference sequence). CDR3 length: 16 residues. The V and J ends lost 0 bases and 2 bases respectively, with 13 bases between them.

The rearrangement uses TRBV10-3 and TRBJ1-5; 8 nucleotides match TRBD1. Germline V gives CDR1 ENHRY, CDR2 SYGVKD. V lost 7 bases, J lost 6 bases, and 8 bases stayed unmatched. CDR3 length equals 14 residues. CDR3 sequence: CAIKADRVGQPQHF. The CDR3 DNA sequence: TGTGCCATCAAGGCGGACAGGGTGGGTCAGCCCCAGCATTTT.

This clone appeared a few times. The CDR3 DNA is TGTGCCTGGAGTTTCGCGGGAGGTGGCTACACCTTC. It specifies CAWSFAGGGYTF. The chain links TRBV30 to TRBJ1-2; D is uncertain. This CDR3 has 12 amino acids. In germline, CDR1 is GTSNPN, CDR2 SVGIG (reference sequence). Trimming pared 2 bases from V and 7 bases from J, leaving 11 bases between.

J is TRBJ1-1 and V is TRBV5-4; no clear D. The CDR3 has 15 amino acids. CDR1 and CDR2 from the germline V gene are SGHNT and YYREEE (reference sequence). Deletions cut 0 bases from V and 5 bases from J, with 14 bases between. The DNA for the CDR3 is TGTGCCAGCAGCTTGGGTCTTCTCAAGGAGACTGAAGCTTTCTTT. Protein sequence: CASSLGLLKETEAFF.